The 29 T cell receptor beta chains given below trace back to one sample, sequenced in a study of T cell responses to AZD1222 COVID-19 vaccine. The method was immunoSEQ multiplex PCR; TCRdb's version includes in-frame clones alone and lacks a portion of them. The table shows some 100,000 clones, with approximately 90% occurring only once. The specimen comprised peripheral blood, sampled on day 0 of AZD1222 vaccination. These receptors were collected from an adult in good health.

The CDR3 sequence: CASSSPGGPQHF. Written as DNA, the CDR3 is TGTGCCAGCAGTTCCCCGGGTGGGCCCCAGCATTTT. J is TRBJ1-5 and V is TRBV12-3 or TRBV12-4, with unresolved D. Trimming left V 4 bases short and J 9 bases short, with 10 bases between. The CDR3 spans 12 residues.

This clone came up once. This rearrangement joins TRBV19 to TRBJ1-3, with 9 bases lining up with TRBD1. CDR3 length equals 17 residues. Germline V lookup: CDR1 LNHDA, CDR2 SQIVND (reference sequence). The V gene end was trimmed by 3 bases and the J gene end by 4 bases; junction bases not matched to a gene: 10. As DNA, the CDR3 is TGTGCCAGTAGTATCATCCCCGGGACAGGGAGCGGAAACACCATATATTTT. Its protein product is CASSIIPGTGSGNTIYF.

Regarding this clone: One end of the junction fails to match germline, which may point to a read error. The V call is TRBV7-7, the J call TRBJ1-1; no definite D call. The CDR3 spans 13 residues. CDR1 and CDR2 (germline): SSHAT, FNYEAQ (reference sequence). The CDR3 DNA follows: TGTGCTAGCAGCTCCACAATGAACACTGAAGCTTTCTTT. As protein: CASSSTMNTEAFF.

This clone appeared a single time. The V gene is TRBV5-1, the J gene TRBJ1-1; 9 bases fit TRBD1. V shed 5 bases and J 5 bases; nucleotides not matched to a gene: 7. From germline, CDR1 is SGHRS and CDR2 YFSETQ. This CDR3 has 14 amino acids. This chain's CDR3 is CASRTDRGRTEAFF. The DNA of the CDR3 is TGCGCCAGCAGAACAGACAGGGGGAGGACTGAAGCTTTCTTT. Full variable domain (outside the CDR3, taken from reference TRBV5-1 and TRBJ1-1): KAGVTQTPRYLIKTRGQQVTLSCSPISGHRSVSWYQQTPGQGLQFLFEYFSETQRNKGNFPGRFSGRQFSNSRSEMNVSTLELGDSALYLCASRTDRGRTEAFFGQGTRLTVV.

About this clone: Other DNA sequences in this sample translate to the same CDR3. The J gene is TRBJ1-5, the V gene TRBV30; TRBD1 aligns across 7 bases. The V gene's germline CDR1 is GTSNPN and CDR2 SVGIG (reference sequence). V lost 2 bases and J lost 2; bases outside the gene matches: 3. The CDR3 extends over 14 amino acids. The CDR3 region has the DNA TGTGCCTGGAGTTACAGGGGCGGCAATCAGCCCCAGCATTTT. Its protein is CAWSYRGGNQPQHF.

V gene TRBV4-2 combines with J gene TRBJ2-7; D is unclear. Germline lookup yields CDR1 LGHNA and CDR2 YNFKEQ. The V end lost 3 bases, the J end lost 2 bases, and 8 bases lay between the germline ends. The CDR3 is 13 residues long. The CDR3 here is CASSHDKAYEQYF. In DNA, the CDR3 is TGTGCCAGCAGCCACGACAAGGCCTACGAGCAGTACTTC.

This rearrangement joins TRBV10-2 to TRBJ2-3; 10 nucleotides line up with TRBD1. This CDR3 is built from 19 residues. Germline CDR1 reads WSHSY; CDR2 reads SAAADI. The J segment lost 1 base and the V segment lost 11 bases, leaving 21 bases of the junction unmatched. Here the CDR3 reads CAANPGGQGFFAGTDTQYF. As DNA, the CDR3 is TGCGCCGCCAATCCTGGGGGACAGGGGTTTTTCGCCGGCACAGATACGCAGTATTTT.

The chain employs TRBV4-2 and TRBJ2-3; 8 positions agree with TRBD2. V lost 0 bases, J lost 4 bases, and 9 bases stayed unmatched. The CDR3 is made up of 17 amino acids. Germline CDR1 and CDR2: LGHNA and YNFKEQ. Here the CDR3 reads CASSQDLGGVQSDTQYF. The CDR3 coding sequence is TGTGCCAGCAGCCAAGATCTCGGGGGGGTTCAGTCAGATACGCAGTATTTT.

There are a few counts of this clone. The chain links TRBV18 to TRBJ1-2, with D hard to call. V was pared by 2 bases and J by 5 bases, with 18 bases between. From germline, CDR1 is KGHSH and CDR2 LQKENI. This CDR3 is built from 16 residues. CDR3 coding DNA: TGTGCCAGCTCACCAGCGGTTGACAATCTCGTGTATGGCTACACCTTC. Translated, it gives CASSPAVDNLVYGYTF.

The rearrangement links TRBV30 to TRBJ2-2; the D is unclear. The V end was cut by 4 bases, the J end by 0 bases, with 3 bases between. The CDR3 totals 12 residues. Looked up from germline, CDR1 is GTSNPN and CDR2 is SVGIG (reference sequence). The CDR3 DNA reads TGTGCCTGGACCCCGAACACCGGGGAGCTGTTTTTT. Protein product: CAWTPNTGELFF.

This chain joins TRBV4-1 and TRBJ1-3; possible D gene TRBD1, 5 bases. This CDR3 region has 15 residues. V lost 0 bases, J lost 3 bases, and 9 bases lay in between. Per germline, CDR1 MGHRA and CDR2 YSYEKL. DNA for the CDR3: TGCGCCAGCAGCCAAGATTCGACAGATGGAAACACCATATATTTT. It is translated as CASSQDSTDGNTIYF.

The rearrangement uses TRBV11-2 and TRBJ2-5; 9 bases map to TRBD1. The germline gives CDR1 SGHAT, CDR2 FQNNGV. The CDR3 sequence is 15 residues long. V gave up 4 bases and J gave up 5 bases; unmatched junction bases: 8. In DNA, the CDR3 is TGTGCCAGCAGCTCCAACAGGGGGCGCCAGGAGACCCAGTACTTC. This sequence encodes CASSSNRGRQETQYF.

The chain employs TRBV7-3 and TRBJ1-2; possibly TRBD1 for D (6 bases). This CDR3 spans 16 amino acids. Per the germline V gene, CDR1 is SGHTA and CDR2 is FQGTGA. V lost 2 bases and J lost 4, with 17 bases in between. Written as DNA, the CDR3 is TGTGCCAGCAGCTTAGGCCCCGGGACGGACAGCTATGGCTACACCTTC. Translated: CASSLGPGTDSYGYTF.

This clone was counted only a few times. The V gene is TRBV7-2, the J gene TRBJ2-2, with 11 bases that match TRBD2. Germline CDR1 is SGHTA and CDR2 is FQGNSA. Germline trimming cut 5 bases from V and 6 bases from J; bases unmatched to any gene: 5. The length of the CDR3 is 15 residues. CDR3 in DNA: TGTGCCAGCAGCACCACTAGCGGGGGAGCCGGGGAGCTGTTTTTT. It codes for CASSTTSGGAGELFF.

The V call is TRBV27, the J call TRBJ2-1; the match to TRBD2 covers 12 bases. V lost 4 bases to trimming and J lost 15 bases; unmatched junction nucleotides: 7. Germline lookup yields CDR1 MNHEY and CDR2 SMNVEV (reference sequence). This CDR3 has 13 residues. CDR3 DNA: TGTGCCAGCAGTTGGCTAGCGGGGGGGAGGAGGTTCTTC. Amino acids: CASSWLAGGRRFF.

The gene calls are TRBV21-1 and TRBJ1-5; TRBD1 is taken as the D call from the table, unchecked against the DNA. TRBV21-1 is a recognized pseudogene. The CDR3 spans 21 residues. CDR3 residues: CASSAQTPGHSLRNSNQPQHF. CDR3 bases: TGTGCCAGCAGCGCCCAAACGCCGGGACATTCGCTCAGGAATAGCAATCAGCCCCAGCATTTT.

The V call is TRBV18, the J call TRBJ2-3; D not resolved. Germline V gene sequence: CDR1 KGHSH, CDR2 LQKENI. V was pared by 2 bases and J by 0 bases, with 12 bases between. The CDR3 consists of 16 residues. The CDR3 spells CASSPRQTLSTDTQYF. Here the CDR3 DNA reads TGTGCCAGCTCACCAAGGCAGACCCTAAGCACAGATACGCAGTATTTT.

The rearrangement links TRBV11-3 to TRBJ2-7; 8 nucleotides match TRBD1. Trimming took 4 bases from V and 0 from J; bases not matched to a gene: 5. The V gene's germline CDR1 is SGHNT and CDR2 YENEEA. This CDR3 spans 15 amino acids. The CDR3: CASSSRTGSSYEQYF. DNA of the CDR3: TGTGCCAGCAGCTCCCGGACAGGGAGCTCCTACGAGCAGTACTTC. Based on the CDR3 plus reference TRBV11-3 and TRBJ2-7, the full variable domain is EAGVVQSPRYKIIEKKQPVAFWCNPISGHNTLYWYLQNLGQGPELLIRYENEEAVDDSQLPKDRFSAERLKGVDSTLKIQPAELGDSAVYLCASSSRTGSSYEQYFGPGTRLTVT.

The CDR3 DNA follows: TGTGCCAGCAGCGTAGCGGGGGGGCGCACAGATACGCAGTATTTT. Translation: CASSVAGGRTDTQYF. The V gene is TRBV14, the J gene TRBJ2-3; 11 nucleotides match TRBD2. There are 15 residues in the CDR3. With 5 bases clipped from V and 1 base from J, the junction kept 2 bases outside the gene matches. Germline V lookup: CDR1 SGHDN, CDR2 FVKESK.

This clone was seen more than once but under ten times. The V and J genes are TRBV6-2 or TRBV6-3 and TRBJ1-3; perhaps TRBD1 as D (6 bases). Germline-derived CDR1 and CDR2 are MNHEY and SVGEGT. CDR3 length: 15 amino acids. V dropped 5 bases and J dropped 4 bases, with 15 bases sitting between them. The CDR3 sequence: CASSKTGSQGNTIYF. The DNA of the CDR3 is TGTGCCAGCAGTAAGACAGGCTCTCAAGGAAACACCATATATTTT.

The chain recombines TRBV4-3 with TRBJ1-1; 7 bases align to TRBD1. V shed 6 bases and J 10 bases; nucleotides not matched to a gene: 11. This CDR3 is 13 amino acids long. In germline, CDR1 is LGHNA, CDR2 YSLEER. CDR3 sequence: CASRTKGQSRAFF. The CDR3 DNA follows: TGCGCCAGCAGGACCAAGGGACAGTCTAGAGCTTTCTTT.

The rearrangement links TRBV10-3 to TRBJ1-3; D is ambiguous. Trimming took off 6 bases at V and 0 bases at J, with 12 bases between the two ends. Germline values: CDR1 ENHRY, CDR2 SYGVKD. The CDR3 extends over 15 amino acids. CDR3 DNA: TGTGCCATCAGCGACCAACGGAGCTCTGGAAACACCATATATTTT. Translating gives CAISDQRSSGNTIYF.

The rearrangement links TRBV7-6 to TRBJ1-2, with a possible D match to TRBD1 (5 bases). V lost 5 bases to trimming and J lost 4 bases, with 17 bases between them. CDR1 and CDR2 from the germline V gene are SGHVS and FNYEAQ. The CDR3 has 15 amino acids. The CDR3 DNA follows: TGTGCCAGCAGCCCTGCGGGACGTAGCCTCTATGGCTACACCTTC. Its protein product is CASSPAGRSLYGYTF.

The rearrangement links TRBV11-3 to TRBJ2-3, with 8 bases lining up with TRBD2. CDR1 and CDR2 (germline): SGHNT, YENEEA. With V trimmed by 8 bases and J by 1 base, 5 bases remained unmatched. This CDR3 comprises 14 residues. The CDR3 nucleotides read TGTGCCAGCCAGGCCGGGGGGGGCACAGATACGCAGTATTTT. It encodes CASQAGGGTDTQYF. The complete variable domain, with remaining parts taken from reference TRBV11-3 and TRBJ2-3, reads EAGVVQSPRYKIIEKKQPVAFWCNPISGHNTLYWYLQNLGQGPELLIRYENEEAVDDSQLPKDRFSAERLKGVDSTLKIQPAELGDSAVYLCASQAGGGTDTQYFGPGTRLTVL.

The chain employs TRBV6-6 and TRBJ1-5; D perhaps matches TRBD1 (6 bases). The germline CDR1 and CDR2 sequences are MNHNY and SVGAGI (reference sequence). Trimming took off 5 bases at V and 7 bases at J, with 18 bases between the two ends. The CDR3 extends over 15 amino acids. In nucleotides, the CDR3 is TGTGCCAGCAGTCCTGGGACATGGGAACGACAGCCCCAGCATTTT. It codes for CASSPGTWERQPQHF.

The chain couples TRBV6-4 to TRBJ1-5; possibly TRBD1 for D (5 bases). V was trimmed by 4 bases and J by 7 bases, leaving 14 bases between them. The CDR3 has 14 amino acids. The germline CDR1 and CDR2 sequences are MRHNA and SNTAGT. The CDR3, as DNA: TGTGCCAGCAGTGCCGAAGGGGCCGGGCAGCCCCAGCATTTT. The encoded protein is CASSAEGAGQPQHF.

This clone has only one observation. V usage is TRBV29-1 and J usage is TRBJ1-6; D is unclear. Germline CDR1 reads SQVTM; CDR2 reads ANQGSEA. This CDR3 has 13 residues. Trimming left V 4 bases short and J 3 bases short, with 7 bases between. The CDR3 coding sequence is TGCAGCGTTGCGGTTGACTATAATTCACCCCTCCACTTT. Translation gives CSVAVDYNSPLHF.

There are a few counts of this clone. The CDR3 DNA reads TGTGCCAGTAGTATAGACGGGAGCTCCTACGAGCAGTACTTC. Protein sequence: CASSIDGSSYEQYF. This chain links TRBV19 with TRBJ2-7, with a tentative D call TRBD2 (6 bases). The germline gives CDR1 LNHDA, CDR2 SQIVND (reference sequence). There are 14 residues in the CDR3. Deletions cut 0 bases from V and 0 bases from J, with 6 bases between.

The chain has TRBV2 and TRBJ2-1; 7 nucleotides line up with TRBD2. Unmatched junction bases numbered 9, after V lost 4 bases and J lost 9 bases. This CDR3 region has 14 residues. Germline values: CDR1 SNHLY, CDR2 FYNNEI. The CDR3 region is CASSGSASGGEQFF. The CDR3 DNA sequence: TGTGCCAGCAGTGGGTCGGCTAGCGGAGGTGAGCAGTTCTTC.